This is a list of T cell receptor beta chains from one sample in a study of blood T cell repertoires in COVID-19. Assay: immunoSEQ multiplex PCR; the TCRdb copy retains only in-frame clones and omits some. The table has around 180,000 clones, roughly 86% seen once; the top ten hold roughly 2.9%. Sequencing used peripheral blood. The receptors derive from a woman aged 30 to 39 with active or convalescent COVID-19. The CDR3 runs from the conserved cysteine through the conserved F or W. The D gene is left open where the match is weak. The listing skips clone size in some rows; elsewhere it reads once, few, many or a size class.

v_gene	d_gene	j_gene	abundance	CDR3aa	CDR3nt
TRBV2	TRBD1	TRBJ2-5	-	CASSRDRGETQYF	TGTGCCAGCAGTCGGGACAGGGGAGAGACCCAGTACTTC
TRBV3-1/TRBV3-2	TRBD1	TRBJ2-3	-	CASSPPDRGLLRITQYF	TGTGCCAGCAGTCCTCCCGACAGGGGGCTTTTAAGGATTACGCAGTATTTT
TRBV3-1/TRBV3-2	TRBD1	TRBJ1-6	-	CASSKSGQYNSPLHF	TGTGCCAGCAGTAAATCGGGACAGTATAATTCACCCCTCCACTTT
TRBV7-9	-	TRBJ2-7	-	CASSLGREPYEQYF	TGTGCCAGCAGCTTAGGGAGGGAACCTTACGAGCAGTACTTC
TRBV4-2	TRBD1	TRBJ2-2	-	CASSHLTGGSGTGELFF	TGTGCCAGCAGCCATCTAACAGGGGGCTCGGGCACCGGGGAGCTGTTTTTT
TRBV6-5	-	TRBJ2-3	once	CASIGVWDTQYF	TGTGCCAGCATAGGGGTTTGGGATACGCAGTATTTT
TRBV29-1	-	TRBJ1-1	once	CSAVAGNTEAFF	TGCAGCGCCGTCGCAGGGAACACTGAAGCTTTCTTT
TRBV18	-	TRBJ2-2	-	CASSPRAGELFF	TGTGCCAGCTCACCGCGGGCCGGGGAGCTGTTTTTT
TRBV10-2	TRBD2	TRBJ2-3	-	CASRRSSGSTDTQYF	TGCGCCAGCAGGAGGAGTAGCGGGAGCACAGATACGCAGTATTTT
TRBV14	-	TRBJ2-4	-	CASSQARTTKNIQYF	TGTGCCAGCAGCCAAGCCCGGACAACCAAAAACATTCAGTACTTC
TRBV24-1	TRBD1	TRBJ2-4	-	CATSDSRTGPNIQYF	TGTGCCACCAGTGATTCCCGGACAGGGCCTAACATTCAGTACTTC
TRBV15	-	TRBJ1-5	-	CAPGPRGGLFDQPQHF	TGTGCCCCCGGTCCCAGGGGAGGGTTGTTCGATCAGCCCCAGCATTTT
TRBV11-2	TRBD1	TRBJ1-6	-	CASSPNLRDRAENSPLHF	TGTGCCAGCAGCCCAAACCTCCGGGACAGGGCGGAGAATTCACCCCTCCACTTT
TRBV5-1	TRBD2	TRBJ2-1	once	CASSAGLVILDEQFF	TGCGCCAGCAGCGCCGGACTAGTAATCCTCGATGAGCAGTTCTTC
TRBV6-5	TRBD1	TRBJ1-5	few	CASRTTGGGQPQHF	TGTGCCAGCAGGACCACAGGGGGCGGTCAGCCCCAGCATTTT
TRBV28	TRBD1	TRBJ2-7	-	CASSSGQVDYEQYF	TGTGCCAGCAGTTCCGGACAGGTAGACTACGAGCAGTACTTC
TRBV11-2	TRBD2	TRBJ2-1	-	CASSPSGASSYNEQFF	TGTGCCAGCAGCCCCAGCGGGGCCAGCTCCTACAATGAGCAGTTCTTC
TRBV19	-	TRBJ1-5	-	CASTNPRVPVSNQPQHF	TGTGCCAGTACAAACCCCCGGGTCCCTGTAAGTAATCAGCCCCAGCATTTT
TRBV6-5	-	TRBJ2-7	-	CASSYGGGASYEQYF	TGTGCCAGCAGTTACGGAGGGGGGGCATCCTACGAGCAGTACTTC
TRBV6-5	-	TRBJ1-1	-	CASNTGDRTEAFF	TGTGCCAGCAATACCGGGGATAGAACTGAAGCTTTCTTT
TRBV6-5	TRBD1	TRBJ1-2	-	CASRRSGTGDGYTF	TGTGCCAGCAGGCGTTCCGGGACAGGGGATGGCTACACCTTC
TRBV10-1	TRBD1	TRBJ2-1	-	CASNPGQGSYNEQFF	TGCGCCAGCAACCCCGGACAGGGATCCTACAATGAGCAGTTCTTC
TRBV19	TRBD1	TRBJ1-2	-	CASSLAGTGALGYTF	TGTGCCAGTAGTTTGGCCGGGACAGGCGCTTTAGGCTACACCTTC
TRBV20-1	TRBD2	TRBJ2-1	-	CSASPATSGGYNEQFF	TGCAGTGCTAGTCCCGCGACTAGCGGGGGCTACAATGAGCAGTTCTTC
TRBV5-4	-	TRBJ1-1	-	CASSFGTRGPNTEAFF	TGTGCCAGCAGCTTTGGGACACGCGGCCCGAACACTGAAGCTTTCTTT
TRBV25-1	-	TRBJ2-3	-	CASATGSTDTQYF	TGTGCCAGCGCGACAGGTTCTACAGATACGCAGTATTTT
TRBV28	-	TRBJ1-1	-	CASSATLLWGDPNTEAFF	TGTGCCAGCAGCGCAACTCTTCTGTGGGGAGACCCGAACACTGAAGCTTTCTTT
TRBV3-1/TRBV3-2	TRBD1	TRBJ1-1	-	CASSLDNRGTEAFF	TGTGCCAGCAGCCTAGACAACAGGGGAACTGAAGCTTTCTTT
TRBV18	TRBD1	TRBJ1-1	-	CASSPVPGQGANTEAFF	TGTGCCAGCTCACCCGTCCCGGGACAGGGTGCGAACACTGAAGCTTTCTTT
TRBV6-5	-	TRBJ1-1	-	CASSYRDPMNTEAFF	TGTGCCAGCAGTTACCGGGATCCTATGAACACTGAAGCTTTCTTT
TRBV10-3	TRBD2	TRBJ2-3	-	CAISGTSGPSTDTQYF	TGTGCCATCAGTGGGACTAGCGGACCTAGCACAGATACGCAGTATTTT
TRBV9	-	TRBJ1-6	-	CASSPSGGDSPLHF	TGTGCCAGCAGCCCGAGTGGAGGCGACTCACCCCTCCACTTT
TRBV5-4	TRBD2	TRBJ2-2	-	CASRKAGGPGELFF	TGTGCCAGCAGAAAAGCGGGAGGGCCCGGGGAGCTGTTTTTT
TRBV2	TRBD1	TRBJ1-2	-	CASSDPGQPNYGYTF	TGTGCCAGCAGTGACCCGGGACAGCCTAACTATGGCTACACCTTC
TRBV14	-	TRBJ2-1	-	CASSQDSGNEQFF	TGTGCCAGCAGCCAAGATTCGGGAAATGAGCAGTTCTTC
TRBV19	-	TRBJ1-1	once	CASSSEGLNTEAFF	TGTGCCAGTAGTAGCGAGGGTTTAAACACTGAAGCTTTCTTT
TRBV9	-	TRBJ2-6	-	CASSQGDGANVLTF	TGTGCCAGCAGCCAAGGGGATGGGGCCAACGTCCTGACTTTC
TRBV5-1	TRBD2	TRBJ2-7	-	CASSNGLAGWKDEQYF	TGCGCCAGCAGCAACGGACTAGCGGGATGGAAAGACGAGCAGTACTTC
TRBV5-6	-	TRBJ1-1	-	CASSAGDTEAFF	TGTGCCAGCAGCGCGGGCGACACTGAAGCTTTCTTT
TRBV7-2	-	TRBJ2-6	-	CASSSAGSPFFRGANVLTF	TGTGCCAGCAGCTCCGCCGGGAGTCCTTTCTTTCGCGGGGCCAACGTCCTGACTTTC
TRBV19	-	TRBJ1-5	-	CASSWVDSGDQPQHF	TGTGCCAGTAGTTGGGTGGACAGTGGGGATCAGCCCCAGCATTTT
TRBV27	TRBD1	TRBJ2-1	few	CASSFVPQGNEQFF	TGTGCCAGCAGTTTCGTTCCACAGGGGAATGAGCAGTTCTTC